A selection of T cell receptor beta chains follows, all from one sample in a study of response to subunit inactivated influenza vaccine. TCRdb reprocessed the RT-PCR reads with MiXCR, giving one entry per CDR3 protein. This table holds around 480,000 distinct CDR3 sequences, about 17% found once. The input for sequencing was CD4+ T cells sorted from PBMCs, taken roughly 24 months after vaccination. Receptors were obtained from a man aged 50 to 69 who received an inactivated influenza vaccine. Each CDR3 is given with its conserved first and last residue.

J gene | V gene | CDR3 protein
TRBJ2-1 | TRBV12-3/TRBV12-4 | CASSHRQGYNNEQFF
TRBJ1-6 | TRBV5-1 | CASSVGGVNSPLHF
TRBJ2-3 | TRBV15 | CATSRDPGWSDTQYF
TRBJ1-1 | TRBV6-1 | CASKKSGTGNTEAFF
TRBJ2-1 | TRBV20-1 | CSALDRARLNEQFF
TRBJ2-7 | TRBV4-3 | CASSQDFRGSYEQYF
TRBJ2-6 | TRBV19 | CASWDGRAGANVLTF
TRBJ2-5 | TRBV4-3 | CASSQADRPETQYF
TRBJ2-7 | TRBV24-1 | CATRGGVQNEQYF
TRBJ2-2 | TRBV20-1 | CSATSSGTNTGELFF
TRBJ2-1 | TRBV7-9 | CASSLEHEQFF
TRBJ1-2 | TRBV5-6 | CASSETRFGYTF
TRBJ2-3 | TRBV5-1 | CASSLSPAGITDTQYF
TRBJ1-6 | TRBV5-1 | CASSYAGESPLHF
TRBJ2-3 | TRBV7-8 | CASSSGLVVGTDTQYF
TRBJ2-7 | TRBV28 | CASRTQWQGRTYEQYF
TRBJ2-7 | TRBV11-2 | CASSPGVANEQYF
TRBJ2-4 | TRBV28 | CASMDVTKNIQYF
TRBJ1-2 | TRBV6-1 | CASSRQGVWYGYTF
TRBJ1-2 | TRBV3-1 | CASSQDTAGVYGYTF
TRBJ2-5 | TRBV20-1 | CSTPDQGTQYF
TRBJ2-3 | TRBV20-1 | CSAWTSGGASTDTQYF
TRBJ2-2 | TRBV9 | CASSATSGRGTGELFF
TRBJ2-7 | TRBV7-2 | CASSPRTSGSGAQYF
TRBJ1-2 | TRBV28 | CASSPTGGYTF
TRBJ2-7 | TRBV7-9 | CASSTGGFSYEQYF
TRBJ1-1 | TRBV7-9 | CASSTATLGAFF
TRBJ1-2 | TRBV10-3 | CAISVQNAYGYTF
TRBJ2-2 | TRBV19 | CASRRQGQMNTGELFF
TRBJ2-4 | TRBV7-2 | CASSYKLAGTLGNIQYF
TRBJ2-3 | TRBV10-3 | CAIGQASTDTQYF
TRBJ2-2 | TRBV29-1 | CSGGIGTGELFF
TRBJ1-3 | TRBV20-1 | CSARAGSSGNTIYF
TRBJ2-7 | TRBV6-2/TRBV6-3 | CASRVGSLTYEQYF
TRBJ2-1 | TRBV4-3 | CASSQDFRRGRDEQFF
TRBJ2-5 | TRBV3-1 | CASSQGGAQTQYF
TRBJ2-7 | TRBV12-3/TRBV12-4 | CASSLGIYEQYF
TRBJ2-6 | TRBV7-2 | CASSLPLGRAGANVLTF
TRBJ2-3 | TRBV2 | CASSFGQATQYF
TRBJ2-7 | TRBV20-1 | CSARKFVYEQYF
TRBJ1-2 | TRBV20-1 | CSASGTGLHTF
TRBJ1-1 | TRBV5-1 | CASSLYLAGDTEAFF
TRBJ1-1 | TRBV4-3 | CASSQPDRNTEAFF
TRBJ2-5 | TRBV9 | CASSRTSGSWETQYF
TRBJ1-1 | TRBV6-5 | CASAVIGETEAFF
TRBJ2-5 | TRBV9 | CARSVGTHGGETQYF
TRBJ2-3 | TRBV6-1 | CASSATRVTDTQYF
TRBJ1-3 | TRBV15 | CATSRDTPFGNTIYF
TRBJ2-1 | TRBV30 | CAWGREISYNEQFF
TRBJ2-1 | TRBV10-3 | CAISHGLAGDSPYNEQFF